The 16 T cell receptor beta chains below come from one sample, sequenced in a study of regulatory T cells in long-lasting Graves disease. Noted time point: persistent/refractory GD, antithyroid drugs over 5 years with positive TRAb. Extracted RNA from PBMCs served as the source of the TCR library. For TCR beta, libraries came from iRepertoire HTBI primers and Arm-PCR of CDR3 regions. Each CDR3 protein gets one entry after TCRdb re-called the multiplex PCR reads with MiXCR. This table holds around 450,000 distinct CDR3 sequences, roughly a fifth found once. The starting material was peripheral blood mononuclear cells (PBMCs), obtained when the disease was refractory, from a patient treated with antithyroid drugs. Receptors originate from a female donor with Graves disease.

The chain is built from TRBV19 and TRBJ1-1; perhaps TRBD1 as D (5 bases). The CDR3 is 15 amino acids. Germline-derived CDR1 and CDR2 are LNHDA and SQIVND (reference sequence). V dropped 7 bases and J dropped 1 base, with 16 bases sitting between them. The chain's CDR3 is CASIHTGGSNTEAFF. CDR3 nucleotide sequence: TGTGCCAGTATCCACACGGGGGGGTCGAACACTGAAGCTTTCTTT.

This clonotype was seen repeatedly, ten times or more. CDR3: CASSIDYSAYGYTF. The CDR3 bases are TGTGCCAGCAGTATAGATTACTCAGCTTATGGCTACACCTTC. V gene TRBV28 combines with J gene TRBJ1-2; D gene unclear. Trimming removed 5 bases at V and 5 bases at J, with 15 bases between. The CDR3 has 14 amino acids. CDR1 is MDHEN, CDR2 SYDVKM, per germline.

The V call is TRBV27, the J call TRBJ1-3, with no clear D. Looked up from germline, CDR1 is MNHEY and CDR2 is SMNVEV (reference sequence). V lost 4 bases and J 3 bases, leaving 7 bases between the germline ends. The CDR3 contains 13 residues. Here the CDR3 DNA reads TGTGCCAGCAGTTCGGACGGTGGAAACACCATATATTTT. Translation gives CASSSDGGNTIYF.

This clonotype came up many times. CDR3 in amino acids: CSASWHKRSYEQYF. CDR3 in DNA: TGCAGTGCTAGTTGGCATAAACGGTCCTACGAGCAGTACTTC. This chain connects TRBV20-1 to TRBJ2-7; D gene uncertain. Looked up from germline, CDR1 is DFQATT and CDR2 is SNEGSKA (reference sequence). With 3 bases removed from V and 1 base from J, the gap between germline ends came to 13 bases. This CDR3 spans 14 amino acids.

Note on this clonotype: One end of the junction varies from germline; a read error may be responsible. The chain couples TRBV3-1 to TRBJ2-4; TRBD2 matches at 8 bases. This CDR3 region has 12 residues. In germline, CDR1 is LGHDT, CDR2 YNNKEL (reference sequence). CDR3 sequence reads: CASSPGGGIRYF. In nucleotides, the CDR3 is TGTGCCAGCAGCCCCGGGGGGGGCATTCGGTACTTC.

This clonotype was seen a handful of times. The DNA for the CDR3 is TGTGCCAGCAGCTCCTGGGAGTCTAGCGGGAAACAAGAGACCCAGTACTTC. Protein product: CASSSWESSGKQETQYF. The V and J genes are TRBV7-9 and TRBJ2-5; 9 nucleotides line up with TRBD2. CDR1 is SEHNR, CDR2 FQNEAQ, per germline (reference sequence). V trimming: 4 bases; J trimming: 2 bases; junction bases outside the gene matches: 11. The CDR3 length is 17 residues.

Comments on this clonotype: A far larger clone is off by one base, so a read error is likely. This chain links TRBV6-2 or TRBV6-3 with TRBJ2-7; no firm D call. The V gene's germline CDR1 is MNHEY and CDR2 SVGEGT. The CDR3 covers 11 residues. CDR3 DNA: TGTGCCAGCAGTTTCTCCTGCGAGCAGTACTTC. Translation gives CASSFSCEQYF.

This chain links TRBV13 with TRBJ2-2; D may be TRBD2 (5 bases). The V end lost 5 bases, the J end lost 0 bases, and 13 bases lay between the germline ends. Germline values: CDR1 PRHDT, CDR2 FYEKMQ (reference sequence). This CDR3 spans 16 amino acids. CDR3 region: CASSPFPAANTGELFF. The DNA of the CDR3 is TGTGCCAGCAGCCCCTTTCCAGCGGCGAACACCGGGGAGCTGTTTTTT.

In this sample, this clonotype turned up many times. V usage is TRBV12-3 or TRBV12-4 and J usage is TRBJ2-1, with D unclear. This CDR3 is 14 amino acids long. The V end was cut by 6 bases, the J end by 9 bases, with 18 bases between. In nucleotides, the CDR3 is TGTGCCAGCAGACCGGACCAGTACGGTAGTGAGCAGTTCTTC. Translating gives CASRPDQYGSEQFF.

The chain employs TRBV3-1 and TRBJ1-1; D is undetermined. CDR1 and CDR2 from the germline V gene are LGHDT and YNNKEL (reference sequence). V shed 2 bases and J shed 7 bases, with 14 bases lying between them. CDR3 size: 14 residues. The chain's CDR3 is CASSQSSVIIEAFF. The CDR3 nucleotides are TGTGCCAGCAGCCAATCATCTGTGATTATTGAAGCTTTCTTT.

This clonotype was detected ten times or more. The chain combines TRBV3-1 with TRBJ1-1; D not certain. Trimming pared 1 base from V and 5 bases from J, leaving 8 bases between. Per the germline V gene, CDR1 is LGHDT and CDR2 is YNNKEL (reference sequence). This CDR3 contains 13 residues. As DNA, the CDR3 is TGTGCCAGCAGCCAAGTCCGGGGAACTGAAGCTTTCTTT. Protein: CASSQVRGTEAFF.

This clonotype has at least ten counts. The J gene is TRBJ2-5, the V gene TRBV7-3; no clear D gene. This CDR3 is built from 13 residues. V gave up 2 bases and J gave up 3 bases, with 7 bases separating them. From germline, CDR1 is SGHTA and CDR2 FQGTGA. CDR3 sequence reads: CASSLGSEETQYF. Written as DNA, the CDR3 is TGTGCCAGCAGCTTAGGTTCGGAAGAGACCCAGTACTTC.

This clonotype was counted ten times or more. The CDR3 region has the DNA TGCAGTGCTAGATTGGGGACTAGTTTCAACGAGCAGTACTTC. It is translated as CSARLGTSFNEQYF. The chain uses TRBV20-1 and TRBJ2-7, with TRBD2 identical over 8 bases. The CDR3 loop spans 14 amino acids. Germline V gene data show CDR1 as DFQATT and CDR2 as SNEGSKA (reference sequence). The ends lost 2 bases at V and 5 bases at J; junction bases unmatched: 8.

This clonotype was seen once. The chain joins TRBV6-2 or TRBV6-3 to TRBJ2-1, with D uncertain. The CDR3 runs 13 residues. V lost 6 bases to trimming and J lost 0 bases, with 6 bases between them. Germline CDR1 and CDR2: MNHEY and SVGEGT. As DNA, the CDR3 is TGTGCCAGCAGGGAGAACTCCTACAATGAGCAGTTCTTC. This codes for CASRENSYNEQFF.

This clonotype was seen many times. V is TRBV24-1 and J is TRBJ1-5; no definite D call. Germline CDR1 is KGHDR and CDR2 is SFDVKD. This CDR3 spans 14 amino acids. V lost 5 bases and J lost 1, with 8 bases in between. CDR3: CATSGVTSNQPQHF. Here the CDR3 DNA reads TGTGCCACCAGTGGGGTCACGAGCAATCAGCCCCAGCATTTT.

At least ten counts were recorded for this clonotype. The genes are TRBV6-1 and TRBJ1-2; no clear D gene. The length of the CDR3 is 14 residues. CDR1 and CDR2 from the germline V gene are MNHNS and SASEGT. V lost 6 bases and J 8 bases, leaving 19 bases between the germline ends. CDR3 nucleotide sequence: TGTGCCAGCAGACCGGGTCCCGCGGTTGGGGGCTACACCTTC. It encodes CASRPGPAVGGYTF.